This T cell receptor beta chain was retrieved from a study of blood T cell repertoires in COVID-19. On the study more broadly: PBMCs, B-cell-depleted T cells, or T cells provided the cDNA or gDNA that made up the material.

Germline V gene lookup returns CDR1 LNHDA and CDR2 SQIVND (reference sequence). CDR3 length: 15 residues. Deletions cut 1 base from V and 5 bases from J, with 14 bases between. The assay was immunoSEQ multiplex PCR, and TCRdb's table has in-frame clones only and misses some. The sample consists of fewer than 130,000 clones, around 90% of them appearing once. The origin of this receptor is a human donor in a cohort sampled during active COVID-19. Specimen: peripheral blood. This chain uses TRBV19 with TRBJ2-5; D remains ambiguous. CDR3 residues: CASSIGTERRETQYF. CDR3 DNA sequence: TGTGCCAGTAGTATAGGTACAGAGAGACGCGAGACCCAGTACTTC.